This TCR beta chain derives from a study of early T cells in non-severe SARS-CoV-2 infection. About the research overall: Sequencing used unsorted whole-blood bulk RNA, so chains lack pairing. Points from the study as a whole: Missing private and CD4 specificities, VDJdb matching favored anti-spike CD8 responses.

Unique molecular identifiers tagged individual cDNA molecules. TCRdb called the 5' RACE reads again in MiXCR, with one record for every CDR3 protein. This sample has about 60,000 distinct CDR3 sequences, with 11% found just once. The table lists this clonotype with a few counts. Its antigen is not known. Trimming left V 4 bases short and J 4 bases short, with 8 bases between. This CDR3 has 12 amino acids. Per the germline V gene, CDR1 is SGHRS and CDR2 is YFSETQ. This clonotype was sampled from an adult who was a healthcare worker with PCR-confirmed SARS-CoV-2 infection or an uninfected control (not recorded which). Here the sequenced sample was whole blood, taken at baseline. The J gene is TRBJ1-2, the V gene TRBV5-1; D gene ambiguous. CDR3 amino acids: CASSQASYGYTF. DNA for the CDR3: TGCGCCAGCAGCCAAGCCAGCTATGGCTACACCTTC.